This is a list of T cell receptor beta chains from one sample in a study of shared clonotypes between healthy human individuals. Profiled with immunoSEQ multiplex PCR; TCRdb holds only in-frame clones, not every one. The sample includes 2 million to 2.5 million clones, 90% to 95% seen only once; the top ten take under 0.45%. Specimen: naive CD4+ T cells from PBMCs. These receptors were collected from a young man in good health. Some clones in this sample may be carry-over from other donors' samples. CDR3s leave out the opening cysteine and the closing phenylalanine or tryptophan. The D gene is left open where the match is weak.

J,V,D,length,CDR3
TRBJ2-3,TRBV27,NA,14,ATKPPGPPVTDTQY
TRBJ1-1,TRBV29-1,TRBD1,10,SLGQGGTEAF
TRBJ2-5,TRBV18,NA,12,ASSALARQETQY
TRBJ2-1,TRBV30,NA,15,AWSFLRASLSYNEQF
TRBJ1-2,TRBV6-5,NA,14,ASSYLGDRTNYGYT
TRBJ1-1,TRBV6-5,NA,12,ASSYSIKATEAF
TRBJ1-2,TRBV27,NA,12,ASSRPGTAYGYT
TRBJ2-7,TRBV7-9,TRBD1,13,ASSSDRDFSYEQY
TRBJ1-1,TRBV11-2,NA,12,ASSSPWGNTEAF
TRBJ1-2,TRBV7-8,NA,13,ASSQNSGTNRGYT
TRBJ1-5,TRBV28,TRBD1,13,ASSPGQGGNQPQH
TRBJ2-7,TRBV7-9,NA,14,ASSLAWSPSSYEQY
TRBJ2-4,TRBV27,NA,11,ASRQLERGVSY
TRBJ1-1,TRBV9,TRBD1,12,ASSVGRTGSEAF
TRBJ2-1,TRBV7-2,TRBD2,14,ASSSQAGVGGNEQF
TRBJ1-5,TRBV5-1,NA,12,ASSLNGRNQPQH
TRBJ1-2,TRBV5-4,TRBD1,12,ASSQTGGGNGYT
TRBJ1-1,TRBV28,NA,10,ASTLGNTEAF
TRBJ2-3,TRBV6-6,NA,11,ASRAGITDTQY
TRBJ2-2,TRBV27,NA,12,ASSLQRKTGELF
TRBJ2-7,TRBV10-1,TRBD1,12,ASSGTGISYEQY
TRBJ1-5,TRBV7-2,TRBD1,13,ASSRGTGGNQPQH
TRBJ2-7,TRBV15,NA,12,ATSRDRTTYEQY
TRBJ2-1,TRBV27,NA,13,ASSPTSAGTGEQF
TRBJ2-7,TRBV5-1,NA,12,ASSLRVNSYEQY
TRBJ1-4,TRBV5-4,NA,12,ASSSTTTNEKLF
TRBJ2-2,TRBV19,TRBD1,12,AATGAAYTGELF
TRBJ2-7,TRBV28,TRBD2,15,ASSPGGLAGVRYEQY
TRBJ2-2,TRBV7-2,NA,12,ASSSDGVAGELF
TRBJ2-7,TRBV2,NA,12,ASSERGKAYEQY
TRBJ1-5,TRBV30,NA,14,AWSGTRWGSNQPQH
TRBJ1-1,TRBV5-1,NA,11,ASSPTGNTEAF
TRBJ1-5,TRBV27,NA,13,ASSSPAAGNQPQH
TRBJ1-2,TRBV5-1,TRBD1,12,ASTTGTGPYGYT
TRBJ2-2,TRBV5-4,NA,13,ASSLAGSATGELF
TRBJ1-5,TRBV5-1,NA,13,ASSLSGQSNQPQH
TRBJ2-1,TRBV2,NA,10,ASNSPYNEQF